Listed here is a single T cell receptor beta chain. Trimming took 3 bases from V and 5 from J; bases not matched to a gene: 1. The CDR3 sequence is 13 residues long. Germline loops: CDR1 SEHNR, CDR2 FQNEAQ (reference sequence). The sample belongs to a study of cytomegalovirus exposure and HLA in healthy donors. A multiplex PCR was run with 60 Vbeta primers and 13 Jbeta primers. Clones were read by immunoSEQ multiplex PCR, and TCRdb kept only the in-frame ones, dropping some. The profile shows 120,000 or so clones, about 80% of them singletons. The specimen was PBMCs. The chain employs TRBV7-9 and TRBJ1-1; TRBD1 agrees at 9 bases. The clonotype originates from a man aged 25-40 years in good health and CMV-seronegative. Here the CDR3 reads CASSFGTGTEAFF. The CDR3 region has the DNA TGTGCCAGCAGCTTTGGGACAGGGACTGAAGCTTTCTTT.